Many counts were recorded for the clone carrying this T cell receptor beta chain. What it recognizes is unknown. The study left out patients who had uncontrolled infection, other autoimmune disease, pregnancy or lactation. PBMCs stemmed from approximately 10 ml fresh peripheral blood. These data originate in a study of T cells in Graves' hyperthyroidism and ophthalmopathy. The TCR beta CDR3 regions underwent amplification using RNA transcripts as the source. HTBI primers were employed in a first-round RT-PCR of the TCR CDR3. TCRdb reprocessed the multiplex PCR reads with MiXCR, giving one entry per CDR3 protein. This sample has about 610,000 distinct CDR3 sequences; roughly 14% occur once, and the top ten carry roughly 4.5%. This CDR3 is 15 amino acids long. V dropped 0 bases and J dropped 8 bases, with 14 bases sitting between them. Germline V gives CDR1 MGHRA, CDR2 YSYEKL. Whole-study findings and limits: In validation, the model predicted ophthalmopathy. These predictions came a median approximately 6.5 months before onset.

The sample comprised blood. The rearrangement joins TRBV4-1 to TRBJ2-4, with D perhaps matching TRBD1 or TRBD2 (5 bases each). The sequence came from a woman aged 40 to 50 with Graves' ophthalmopathy. DNA for the CDR3: TGCGCCAGCAGCCAAGACCGGGGCCCACGGGACATTCAGTACTTC. It is translated as CASSQDRGPRDIQYF.